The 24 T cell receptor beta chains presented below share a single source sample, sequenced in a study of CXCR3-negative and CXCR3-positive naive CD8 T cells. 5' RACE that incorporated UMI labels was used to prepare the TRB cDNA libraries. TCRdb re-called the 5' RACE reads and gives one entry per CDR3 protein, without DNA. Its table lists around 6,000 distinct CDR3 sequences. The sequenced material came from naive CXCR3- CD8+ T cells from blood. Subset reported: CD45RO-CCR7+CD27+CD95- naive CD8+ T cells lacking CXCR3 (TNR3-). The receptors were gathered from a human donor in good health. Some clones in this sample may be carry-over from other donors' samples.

The CDR3 spells CSAEYLVAGRITDTQYF. This chain uses TRBV20-1 with TRBJ2-3; without DNA, the TCRdb call of TRBD2 cannot be checked. CDR1 and CDR2 (germline): DFQATT, SNEGSKA (reference sequence). The CDR3 covers 17 residues.

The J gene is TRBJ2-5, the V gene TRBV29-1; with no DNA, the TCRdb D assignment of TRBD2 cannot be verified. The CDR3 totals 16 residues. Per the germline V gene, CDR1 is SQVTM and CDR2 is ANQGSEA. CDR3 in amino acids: CSVEGGGLEQQETQYF.

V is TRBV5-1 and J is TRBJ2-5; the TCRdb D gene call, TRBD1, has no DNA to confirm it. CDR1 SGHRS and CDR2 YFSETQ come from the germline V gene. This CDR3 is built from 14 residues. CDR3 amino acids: CASERQGSPETQYF.

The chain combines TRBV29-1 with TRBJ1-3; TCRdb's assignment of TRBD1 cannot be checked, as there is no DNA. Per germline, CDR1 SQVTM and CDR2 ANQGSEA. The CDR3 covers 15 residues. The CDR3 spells CSVEGPAWAGNTIYF. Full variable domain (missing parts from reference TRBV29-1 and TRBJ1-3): SAVISQKPSRDICQRGTSLTIQCQVDSQVTMMFWYRQQPGQSLTLIATANQGSEATYESGFVIDKFPISRPNLTFSTLTVSNMSPEDSSIYLCSVEGPAWAGNTIYFGEGSWLTVV.

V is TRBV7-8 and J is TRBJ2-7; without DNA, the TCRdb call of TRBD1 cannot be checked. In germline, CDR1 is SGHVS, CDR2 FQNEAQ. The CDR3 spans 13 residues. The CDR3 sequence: CASSPQWGFEQYF.

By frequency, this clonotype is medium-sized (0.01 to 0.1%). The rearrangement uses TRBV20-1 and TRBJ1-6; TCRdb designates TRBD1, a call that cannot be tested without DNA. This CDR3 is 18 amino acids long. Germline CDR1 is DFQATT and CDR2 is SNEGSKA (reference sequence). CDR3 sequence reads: CSATQRGASGGYNSPLHF.

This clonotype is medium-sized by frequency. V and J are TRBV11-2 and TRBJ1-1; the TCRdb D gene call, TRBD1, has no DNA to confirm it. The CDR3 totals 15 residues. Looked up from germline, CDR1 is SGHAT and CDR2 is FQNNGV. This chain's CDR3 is CASSSGTGVNTEAFF.

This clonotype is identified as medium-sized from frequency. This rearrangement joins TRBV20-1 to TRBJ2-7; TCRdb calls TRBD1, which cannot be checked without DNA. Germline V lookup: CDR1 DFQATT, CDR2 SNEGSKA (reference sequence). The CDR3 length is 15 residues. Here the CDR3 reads CSAPTGTGGGYEQYF.

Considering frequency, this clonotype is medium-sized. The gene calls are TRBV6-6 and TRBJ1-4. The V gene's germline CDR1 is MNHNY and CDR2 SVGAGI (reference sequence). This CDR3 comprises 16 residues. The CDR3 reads CASSYSMGQTNEKLFF.

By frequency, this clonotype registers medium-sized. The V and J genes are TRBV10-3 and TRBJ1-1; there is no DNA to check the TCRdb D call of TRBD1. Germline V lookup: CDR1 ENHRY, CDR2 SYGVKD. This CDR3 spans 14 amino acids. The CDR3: CAISESRTGGEAFF.

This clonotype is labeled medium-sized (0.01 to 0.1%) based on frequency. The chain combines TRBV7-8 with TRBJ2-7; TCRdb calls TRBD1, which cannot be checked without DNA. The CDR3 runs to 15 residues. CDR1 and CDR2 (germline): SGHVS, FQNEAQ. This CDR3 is CASSLGGDSSYEQYF.

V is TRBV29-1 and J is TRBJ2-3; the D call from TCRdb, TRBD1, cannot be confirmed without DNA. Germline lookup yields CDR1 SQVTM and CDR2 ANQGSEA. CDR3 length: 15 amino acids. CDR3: CSVEGQVGVTDTQYF.

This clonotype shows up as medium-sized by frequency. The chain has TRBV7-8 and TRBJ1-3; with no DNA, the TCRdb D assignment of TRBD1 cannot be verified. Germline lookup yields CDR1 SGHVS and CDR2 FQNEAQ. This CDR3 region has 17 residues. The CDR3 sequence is CASSLAGGGSPGNTIYF.

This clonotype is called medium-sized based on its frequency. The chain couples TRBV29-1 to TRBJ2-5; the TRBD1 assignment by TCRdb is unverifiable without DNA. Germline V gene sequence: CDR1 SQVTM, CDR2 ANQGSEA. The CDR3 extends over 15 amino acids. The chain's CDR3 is CSVEEDGTLGETQYF.

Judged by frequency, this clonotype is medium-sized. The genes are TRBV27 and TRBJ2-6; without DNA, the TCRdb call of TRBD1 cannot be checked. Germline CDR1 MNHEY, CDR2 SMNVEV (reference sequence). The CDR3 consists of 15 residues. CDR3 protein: CASSPGPWRANVLTF.

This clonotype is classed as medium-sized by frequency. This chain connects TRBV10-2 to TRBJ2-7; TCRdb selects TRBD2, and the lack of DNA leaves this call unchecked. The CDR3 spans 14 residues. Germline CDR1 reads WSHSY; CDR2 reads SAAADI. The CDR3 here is CASSELAGVYEQYF.

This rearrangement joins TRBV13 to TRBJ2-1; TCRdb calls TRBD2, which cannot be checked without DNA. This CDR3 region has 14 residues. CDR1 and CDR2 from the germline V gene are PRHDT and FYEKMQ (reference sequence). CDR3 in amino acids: CASSLVGGRNEQFF.

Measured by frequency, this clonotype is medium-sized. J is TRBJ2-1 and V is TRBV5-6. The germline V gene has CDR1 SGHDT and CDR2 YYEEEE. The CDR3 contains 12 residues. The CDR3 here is CASSVTYNEQFF. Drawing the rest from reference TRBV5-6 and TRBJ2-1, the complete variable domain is DAGVTQSPTHLIKTRGQQVTLRCSPKSGHDTVSWYQQALGQGPQFIFQYYEEEERQRGNFPDRFSGHQFPNYSSELNVNALLLGDSALYLCASSVTYNEQFFGPGTRLTVL.

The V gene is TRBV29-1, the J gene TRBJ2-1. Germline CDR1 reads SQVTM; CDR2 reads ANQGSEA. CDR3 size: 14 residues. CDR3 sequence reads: CSVEVRASYNEQFF.

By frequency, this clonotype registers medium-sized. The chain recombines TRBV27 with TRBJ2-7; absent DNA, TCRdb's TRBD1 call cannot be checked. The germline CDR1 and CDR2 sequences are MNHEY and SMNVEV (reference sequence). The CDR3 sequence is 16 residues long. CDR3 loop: CASSEQRGRHSYEQYF.

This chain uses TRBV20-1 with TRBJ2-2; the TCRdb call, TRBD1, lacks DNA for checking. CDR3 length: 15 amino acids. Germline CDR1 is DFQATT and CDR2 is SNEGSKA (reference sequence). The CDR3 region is CSARPRTGNTGELFF.

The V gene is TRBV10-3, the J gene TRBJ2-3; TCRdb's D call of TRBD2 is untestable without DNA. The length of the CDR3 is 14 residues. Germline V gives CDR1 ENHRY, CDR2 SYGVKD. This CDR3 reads CATLGTSHADTQYF.

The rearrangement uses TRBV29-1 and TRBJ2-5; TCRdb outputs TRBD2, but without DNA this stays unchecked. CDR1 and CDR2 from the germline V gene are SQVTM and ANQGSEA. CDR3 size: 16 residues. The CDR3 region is CSVEALAGPHEETQYF.

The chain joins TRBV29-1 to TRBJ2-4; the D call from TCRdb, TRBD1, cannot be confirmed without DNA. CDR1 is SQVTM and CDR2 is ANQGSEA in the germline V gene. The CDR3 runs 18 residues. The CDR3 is CSAYPRDTYWMGKNIQYF.